These T cell receptor beta chains were read from a single sample in a study of Ad26.COV2.S vaccination and SARS-CoV-2 variants. Here immunoSEQ multiplex PCR was the method, and the copy in TCRdb shows in-frame clones only, minus some. The sample lists 360,000 or so clones; about 91% were seen once. The sequenced sample was peripheral blood, obtained in a trial of Ad26.COV2.S vaccine versus placebo. These receptors were taken from a person between 18 and 59 years old who received the Ad26.COV2.S COVID-19 vaccine or a placebo. Both conserved end residues are part of each CDR3. Fields, in order: D gene, J gene, V gene, clone size, CDR3 DNA, CDR3 protein. A D gene is named only where the DNA matches it firmly. Clone size is not always given. Where it is, it says once, few, many or a class for expanded clones.

TRBD1 TRBJ2-1 TRBV11-2 . TGTGCCAGCAGACGACTGCCGGGACAGGGGGCGAATGAGCAGTTCTTC CASRRLPGQGANEQFF
. TRBJ2-1 TRBV12-3/TRBV12-4 . TGTGCCAGCAGTCCTGGACCAACGGGGGAGCAGTTCTTC CASSPGPTGEQFF
. TRBJ2-3 TRBV27 once TGTGCCAGCAGACAATTCCGGGACACAACCGGGTATACGCAGTATTTT CASRQFRDTTGYTQYF
. TRBJ2-5 TRBV3-1/TRBV3-2 . TGTGCCAGCAGCCAGAGGACCCAAGAGACCCAGTACTTC CASSQRTQETQYF
TRBD2 TRBJ2-3 TRBV28 . TGTGCCAGCAGTTCAAGCGGGAGATTGGGCACAGATACGCAGTATTTT CASSSSGRLGTDTQYF
TRBD1 TRBJ1-6 TRBV5-4 once TGTGCCAGCAGCTTGGGGACAGGGCACAATTCACCCCTCCACTTT CASSLGTGHNSPLHF
. TRBJ2-7 TRBV10-3 . TGTGCCATCAGTGTTTCAGGGGTCGAGCAGTACTTC CAISVSGVEQYF
TRBD2 TRBJ2-2 TRBV9 once TGTGCCAGCAGCGTCCAAACTACCGGGAGGCCGTCCGGGGAGCTGTTTTTT CASSVQTTGRPSGELFF
TRBD2 TRBJ2-3 TRBV30 . TGTGCCTGGATTGGGGGGGGCACAGATACGCAGTATTTT CAWIGGGTDTQYF
. TRBJ2-1 TRBV11-1 . TGTGCCAGCAGCTCGCAGACTCTTAGCTCCTACAATGAGCAGTTCTTC CASSSQTLSSYNEQFF
. TRBJ2-1 TRBV18 . TGTGCCAGCTCACCACCCGGAAGGAGTGGCTATGAGCAGTTCTTC CASSPPGRSGYEQFF
TRBD2 TRBJ2-1 TRBV3-1/TRBV3-2 . TGTGCCAGCAGTCCTAGCGGGAGTACATACAATGAGCAGTTCTTC CASSPSGSTYNEQFF
. TRBJ2-7 TRBV9 . TGTGCCAGCAGCGTAGCGAACGGGTACGAGCAGTACTTC CASSVANGYEQYF
. TRBJ2-1 TRBV28 . TGTGCCAGCAGTTTATTCCGGGGTTTAGGGTACAATGAGCAGTTCTTC CASSLFRGLGYNEQFF
. TRBJ2-1 TRBV5-6 . TGTGCCAGCAGCTCGGCTATTGAGCAGTTCTTC CASSSAIEQFF
. TRBJ1-2 TRBV5-4 once TGTGCCAGCAGCTCCGGTGGACAGTCTAACTATGGCTACACCTTC CASSSGGQSNYGYTF
. TRBJ1-1 TRBV6-5 . TGTGCCAGCAGTTACCGCCCAGGGGACACTGAAGCTTTCTTT CASSYRPGDTEAFF
TRBD2 TRBJ2-5 TRBV7-2 once TGTGCCAGCAGCTTTACGACGACTAGCGAGACCCAGTACTTC CASSFTTTSETQYF
TRBD1 TRBJ1-2 TRBV6-5 once TGTGCCAGCAGTTACCGACAGGGTCATGGCTACACCTTC CASSYRQGHGYTF
. TRBJ2-2 TRBV30 . TGTGCCTGCCCCGTTGGCTGGGAAACCGGGGAGCTGTTTTTT CACPVGWETGELFF
. TRBJ1-5 TRBV2 . TGTGCCAGCAGTGGGGGGGGGCAGTATCAGCCCCAGCATTTT CASSGGGQYQPQHF
. TRBJ1-5 TRBV28 . TGTGCCAGCAGTTTAAACAGATACAATCAGCCCCAGCATTTT CASSLNRYNQPQHF
. TRBJ2-4 TRBV20-1 . TGCAGTGCTAGTCCCCGGGCCCAGCAGTACTTC CSASPRAQQYF
. TRBJ2-3 TRBV23-1 few TGCGCCAGCAGACCCACAGATACGCAGTATTTT CASRPTDTQYF
. TRBJ2-1 TRBV11-1 . TGTGCCAGCAGCTTCGAAGCGGAGCGCTACAATGAGCAGTTCTTC CASSFEAERYNEQFF
TRBD2 TRBJ2-7 TRBV9 . TGTGCCAGCAGCGTAGCTGGTAGCGGGTTAGGCTACGAGCAGTACTTC CASSVAGSGLGYEQYF
TRBD1 TRBJ1-1 TRBV9 . TGTGCCAGCAGCGATAAGGGACAGGTGAACACTGAAGCTTTCTTT CASSDKGQVNTEAFF
. TRBJ1-2 TRBV5-1 once TGCGCCAGTTCCGGGACGGAGGATAACTATGGCTACACCTTC CASSGTEDNYGYTF
. TRBJ2-1 TRBV20-1 . TGCAGTGCTAGTGGGCGGCCAACCTACAATGAGCAGTTCTTC CSASGRPTYNEQFF
TRBD1 TRBJ1-5 TRBV24-1 . TGTGCCACCAGTGAGAACAGGGGGCCCAATCAGCCCCAGCATTTT CATSENRGPNQPQHF
TRBD2 TRBJ2-5 TRBV12-5 few TGTGCTAGTGGTTTGGTAGGTTCGGGGGGTTCTTTAGAGACCCAGTACTTC CASGLVGSGGSLETQYF
. TRBJ1-4 TRBV12-3/TRBV12-4 . TGTGCCAGCACCCCGGGGCCTTTGGAAAAACTGTTTTTT CASTPGPLEKLFF
. TRBJ2-2 TRBV15 once TGTGCCACCAGCAGAGGAGACAGGAACACCGGGGAGCTGTTTTTT CATSRGDRNTGELFF
TRBD1 TRBJ1-6 TRBV27 . TGTGCCAGCAGGGCAGGGGGTACCTATAATTCACCCCTCCACTTT CASRAGGTYNSPLHF
TRBD1 TRBJ2-2 TRBV28 . TGTGCCAGCAGTTCTTACCGGACAGGGGCGAACACCGGGGAGCTGTTTTTT CASSSYRTGANTGELFF
. TRBJ2-2 TRBV11-3 . TGTGCCAGCGAGGCGGCGAACACCGGGGAGCTGTTTTTT CASEAANTGELFF
. TRBJ1-4 TRBV2 . TGTGCCAGCGCAGGGGCGGGTGAAAAACTGTTTTTT CASAGAGEKLFF
TRBD1 TRBJ1-5 TRBV5-8 . TGTGCCAGCAGCCCGGGGACAGGGGGGAGTCAGCCCCAGCATTTT CASSPGTGGSQPQHF
. TRBJ2-5 TRBV30 . TGTGCCTGGAGACAGGGCACGACCCAGTACTTC CAWRQGTTQYF
TRBD2 TRBJ2-1 TRBV6-6 . TGTGCCAGCAGTTACACTAGCGGGACGAGGGCCAATGAGCAGTTCTTC CASSYTSGTRANEQFF
TRBD1 TRBJ2-5 TRBV5-4 . TGTGCCAGCAGCCCAACCGGACAGGGGGAAGAGACCCAGTACTTC CASSPTGQGEETQYF
. TRBJ2-7 TRBV28 . TGTGCCAGCAGACCCGGACACTCCTACGAGCAGTACTTC CASRPGHSYEQYF
. TRBJ2-5 TRBV15 once TGTGCCACCGGCAGGGACCAAGAGACCCAGTACTTC CATGRDQETQYF
TRBD1 TRBJ2-2 TRBV29-1 . TGCAGCGTTATTCGACAGGGTCACGGGGAGCTGTTTTTT CSVIRQGHGELFF
. TRBJ1-4 TRBV28 . TGTGCCAGCAGTTTTGGCTGGGACGAAAAACTGTTTTTT CASSFGWDEKLFF
TRBD1 TRBJ1-2 TRBV5-5 once TGTGCCAGCTTTTCCGGACAGGGGGCTTTTTCCTATGGCTACACCTTC CASFSGQGAFSYGYTF
. TRBJ2-2 TRBV2 once TGTGCCAGCAGTGCCCCAGGGGTGAAAACCGGGGAGCTGTTTTTT CASSAPGVKTGELFF
. TRBJ2-6 TRBV29-1 . TGCAGCGCCTACTCTGGGGCCAACGTCCTGACTTTC CSAYSGANVLTF
TRBD2 TRBJ2-1 TRBV5-4 . TGTGCCAGCAGCCGGGGACTAGCGGGAAACAATGAGCAGTTCTTC CASSRGLAGNNEQFF
. TRBJ1-5 TRBV7-9 . TGTGCCAGCAGCATGGATTTGGGGGGGGCTTGGCAGCCCCAGCATTTT CASSMDLGGAWQPQHF
. TRBJ2-2 TRBV6-5 . TGTGCCAGCAAGGACCCGGGACGGCCAACCGGGGAGCTGTTTTTT CASKDPGRPTGELFF
. TRBJ1-5 TRBV2 . TGTGCCAGTACCTCCGGGGATCAGCCCCAGCATTTT CASTSGDQPQHF
. TRBJ2-7 TRBV30 . TGTGCCTCCGCCCAGGGATCTTACGAGCAGTACTTC CASAQGSYEQYF
. TRBJ2-1 TRBV11-2 . TGTGCCAGCACCCTAGGTGGGGGGAGCTCCTACAATGAGCAGTTCTTC CASTLGGGSSYNEQFF
TRBD1 TRBJ1-1 TRBV9 . TGTGCCAGCAGCGCGATGGGACAGGGAAGTCTCATGAACACTGAAGCTTTCTTT CASSAMGQGSLMNTEAFF
. TRBJ2-7 TRBV19 . TGTGCCAGTAGTTTAAACCCATCTAGACCCTACGAGCAGTACTTC CASSLNPSRPYEQYF
. TRBJ1-4 TRBV2 . TGTGCCAGCAGTGAGGGTGGGGGCCAGGAAAAACTGTTTTTT CASSEGGGQEKLFF